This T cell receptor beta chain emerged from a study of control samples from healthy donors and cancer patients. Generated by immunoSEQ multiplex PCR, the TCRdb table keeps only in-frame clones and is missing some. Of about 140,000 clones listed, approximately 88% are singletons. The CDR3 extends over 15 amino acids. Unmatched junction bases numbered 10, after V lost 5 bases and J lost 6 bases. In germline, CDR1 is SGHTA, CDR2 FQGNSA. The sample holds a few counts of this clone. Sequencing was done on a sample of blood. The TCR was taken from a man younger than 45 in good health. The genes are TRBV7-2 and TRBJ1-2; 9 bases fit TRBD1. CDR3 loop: CASSPGPGQGHGYTF. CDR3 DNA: TGTGCCAGCAGCCCGGGACCGGGACAGGGCCATGGCTACACCTTC.